This entry features one T cell receptor (beta chain) sequence. Its antigen remains undetermined. Base qualities are missing; no much larger clone stands one base away. The CDR3 regions of human TCRbeta chains were subjected to immunosequencing. Per the source publication's procedure: TCRs in the repertoires were compared against a reference library of SARS-CoV-2-specific TCRs that had been generated with the MIRA antigen-specificity platform. Breadth meant the fraction of unique TCRs that were SARS-CoV-2-associated, whereas depth meant the fraction of total T cells that were SARS-CoV-2-associated. Using the MIRA data, each spike-specific TCR was mapped to the spike region that the TCR reacts to and placed in a CD4 or CD8 class. Log10-transformed breadth and depth values were compared by one-way ANOVA with Sidak's multiple comparisons tests. TCRdb took this table from immuneACCESS and kept in-frame rearrangements with V and J called. Such tables lack part of the clones; where checked against another copy, unresolved V genes explain under half of the gap, and the rest is unexplained. V and J calls and clone size are given by that table; D and trimming were obtained from the DNA. This sample holds fewer than 130,000 clones; around nine tenths were observed only once. About 3% of the sample belongs to the ten largest clones.

The data stem from a study of T cell responses to AZD1222 COVID-19 vaccine (dated by TCRdb to 2020 to 2022). Regarding the complete study: AZD1222 recipients whose second dose came at about 4 weeks and those whose second dose came at about 12 weeks were combined into one group, since spike-specific TCR depth and breadth did not differ between the two schedules. TCR sequencing covered 230 to 250 trial participants: approximately 200 given two doses of AZD1222 and approximately 25 given two doses of MenACWY control vaccine. Trial participants were enrolled by age into subgroups of 18-55, 56-69 and 70-plus years, and approximately 150, 30 and 60 TCR-sequenced participants, respectively, were included in these subgroups. Points the paper makes about the study in general: The vaccine-associated CD4 TCRs covered the entire spike protein, and the dominant responses fell in regions 160-218 and 743-854. The 56-69-year group was small, and its depth increase did not reach significance, likely because of low power. Most participants were white British and females outnumbered males, and the authors suggested that clonal diversity may have been underestimated. After two AZD1222 doses, spike-specific TCR breadth and depth were significantly higher than at day 0 and than in MenACWY recipients. Because no day 14 peak-response samples were available, repertoires were characterized only after the peak T cell response. Epitopes outside the regions mutated in the B.1.351 and B.1.1.7 variants were reportedly recognized by nearly half of the unique spike-specific TCRs. Conclusions about previously exposed vaccinees are limited because only 6 or 7 AZD1222 recipients were SARS-CoV-2 seropositive at baseline.

V loses 5 bases, J loses 4 bases, and the germline ends lie 14 bases apart. Taken from cysteine to phenylalanine, the CDR3 has 14 residues. CDR3 DNA only is kept here, 42 bases in frame from base 1. Reading the germline V gene gives CDR1 MNHNS and CDR2 SASEGT. The time point label for this specimen denotes: baseline before first vaccination. Vaccinee samples came from UK trials COV001 and COV002, including a single-blind randomized controlled phase 2/3 trial of AZD1222 (ChAdOx1 nCoV-19) in healthy adults. For TCRbeta chain sequencing, PBMC samples from trial participants were taken at day 0 and at day 28 after the second dose.

The sequence was collected from an adult in good health. The rearranged chain carries TRBV6-1 and TRBJ1-1, with TRBD1 tentatively as D gene (6 bases match). Material: peripheral blood, obtained on day 0 of AZD1222 vaccination. The sequence in DNA is TGTGCCAGCAGTTATGGCAGGGGTAGCACTGAAGCTTTCTTT. Protein translation: CASSYGRGSTEAFF.